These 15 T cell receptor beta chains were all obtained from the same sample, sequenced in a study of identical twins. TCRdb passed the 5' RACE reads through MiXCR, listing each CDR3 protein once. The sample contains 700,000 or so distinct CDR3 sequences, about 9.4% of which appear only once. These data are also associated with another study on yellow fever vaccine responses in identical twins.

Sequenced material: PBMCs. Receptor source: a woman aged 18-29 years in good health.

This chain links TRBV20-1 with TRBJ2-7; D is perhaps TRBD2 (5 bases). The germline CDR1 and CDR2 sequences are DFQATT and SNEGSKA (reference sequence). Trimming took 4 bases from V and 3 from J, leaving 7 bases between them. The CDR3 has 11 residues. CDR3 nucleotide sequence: TGCAGTGCTAAGGGAGTCTACGAGCAGTACTTC. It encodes CSAKGVYEQYF.

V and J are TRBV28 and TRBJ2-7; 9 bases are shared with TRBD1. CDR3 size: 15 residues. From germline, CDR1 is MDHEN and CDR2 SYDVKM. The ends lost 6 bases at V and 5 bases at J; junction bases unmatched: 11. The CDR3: CASRSPGQGSHEQYF. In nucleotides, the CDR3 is TGTGCCAGCAGGTCTCCGGGACAGGGTTCCCACGAGCAGTACTTC.

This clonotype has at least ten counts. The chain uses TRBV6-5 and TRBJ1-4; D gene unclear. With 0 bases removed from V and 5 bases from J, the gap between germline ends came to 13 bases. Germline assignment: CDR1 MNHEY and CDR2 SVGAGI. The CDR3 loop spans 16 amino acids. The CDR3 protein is CASSYSSDNRNEKLFF. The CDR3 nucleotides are TGTGCCAGCAGTTACTCGAGTGATAATCGGAATGAAAAACTGTTTTTT.

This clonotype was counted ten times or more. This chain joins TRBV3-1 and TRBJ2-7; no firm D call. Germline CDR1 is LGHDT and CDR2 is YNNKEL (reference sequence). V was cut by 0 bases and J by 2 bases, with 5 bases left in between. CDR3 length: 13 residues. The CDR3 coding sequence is TGTGCCAGCAGCCAAGATGGCCCCTACGAGCAGTACTTC. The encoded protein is CASSQDGPYEQYF.

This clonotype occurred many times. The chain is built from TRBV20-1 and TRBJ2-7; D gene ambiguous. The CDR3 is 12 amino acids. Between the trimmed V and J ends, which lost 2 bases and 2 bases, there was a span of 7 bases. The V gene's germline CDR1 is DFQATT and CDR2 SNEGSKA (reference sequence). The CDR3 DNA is TGCAGTGCTAGAAGCCAGCCCTACGAGCAGTACTTC. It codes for CSARSQPYEQYF.

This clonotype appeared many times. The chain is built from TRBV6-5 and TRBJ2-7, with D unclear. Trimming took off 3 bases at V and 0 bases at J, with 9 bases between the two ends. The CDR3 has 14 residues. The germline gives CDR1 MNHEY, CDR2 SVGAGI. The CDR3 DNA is TGTGCCAGCAGTTATGACCAACTCTCCTACGAGCAGTACTTC. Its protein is CASSYDQLSYEQYF.

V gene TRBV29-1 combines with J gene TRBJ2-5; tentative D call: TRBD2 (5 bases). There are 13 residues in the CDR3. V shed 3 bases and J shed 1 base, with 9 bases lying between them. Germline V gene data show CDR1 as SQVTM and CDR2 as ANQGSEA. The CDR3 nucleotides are TGCAGCGTTGATCGCGGGTTCCAAGAGACCCAGTACTTC. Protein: CSVDRGFQETQYF.

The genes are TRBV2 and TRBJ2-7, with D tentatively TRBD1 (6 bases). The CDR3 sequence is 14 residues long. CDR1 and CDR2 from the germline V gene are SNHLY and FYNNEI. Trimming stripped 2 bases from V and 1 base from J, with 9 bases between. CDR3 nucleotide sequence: TGTGCCAGCAGTGAAAATACAGGGTCCTACGAGCAGTACTTC. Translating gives CASSENTGSYEQYF.

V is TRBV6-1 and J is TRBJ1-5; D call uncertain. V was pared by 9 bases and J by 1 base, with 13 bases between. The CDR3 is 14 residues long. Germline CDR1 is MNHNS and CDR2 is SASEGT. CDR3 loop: CASRARLSNQPQHF. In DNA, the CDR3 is TGTGCCAGTAGGGCGCGGTTAAGCAATCAGCCCCAGCATTTT.

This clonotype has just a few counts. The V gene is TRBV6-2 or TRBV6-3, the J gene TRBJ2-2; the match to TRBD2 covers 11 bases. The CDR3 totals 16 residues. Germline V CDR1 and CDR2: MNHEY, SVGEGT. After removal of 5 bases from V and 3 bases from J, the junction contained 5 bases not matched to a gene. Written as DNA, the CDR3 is TGTGCCAGCAGTCAGGGGACTAGCGGCTACACCGGGGAGCTGTTTTTT. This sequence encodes CASSQGTSGYTGELFF.

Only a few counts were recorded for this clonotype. The CDR3 here is CASRTTRIMGETQYF. CDR3 nucleotides: TGTGCCAGCAGAACTACCAGGATAATGGGAGAGACCCAGTACTTC. The J gene is TRBJ2-5, the V gene TRBV2, with D unresolved. The germline V and J ends were trimmed by 6 bases and 4 bases, with 18 bases remaining between them. This CDR3 comprises 15 residues. CDR1 is SNHLY, CDR2 FYNNEI, per germline.

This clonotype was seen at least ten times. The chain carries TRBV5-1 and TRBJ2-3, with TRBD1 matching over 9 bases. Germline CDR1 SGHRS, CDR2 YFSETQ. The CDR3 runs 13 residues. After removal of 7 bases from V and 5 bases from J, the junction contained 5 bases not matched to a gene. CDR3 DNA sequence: TGCGCCAGCGCGGGACAGGGAGGAGATACGCAGTATTTT. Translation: CASAGQGGDTQYF. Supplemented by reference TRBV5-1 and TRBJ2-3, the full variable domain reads KAGVTQTPRYLIKTRGQQVTLSCSPISGHRSVSWYQQTPGQGLQFLFEYFSETQRNKGNFPGRFSGRQFSNSRSEMNVSTLELGDSALYLCASAGQGGDTQYFGPGTRLTVL.

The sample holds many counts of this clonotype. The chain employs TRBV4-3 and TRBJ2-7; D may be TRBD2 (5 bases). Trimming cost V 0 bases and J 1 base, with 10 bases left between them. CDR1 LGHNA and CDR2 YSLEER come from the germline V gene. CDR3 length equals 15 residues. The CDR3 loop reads CASSQELGDSYEQYF. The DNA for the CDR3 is TGCGCCAGCAGCCAAGAACTCGGGGATTCCTACGAGCAGTACTTC.

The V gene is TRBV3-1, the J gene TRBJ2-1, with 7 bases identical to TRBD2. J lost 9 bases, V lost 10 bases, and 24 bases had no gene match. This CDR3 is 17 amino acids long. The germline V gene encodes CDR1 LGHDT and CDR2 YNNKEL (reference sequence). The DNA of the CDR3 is TGTGCCACCTGCCAAGTGGGGACTACCGATTTAGATTTTGAGCAGTTCTTC. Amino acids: CATCQVGTTDLDFEQFF.

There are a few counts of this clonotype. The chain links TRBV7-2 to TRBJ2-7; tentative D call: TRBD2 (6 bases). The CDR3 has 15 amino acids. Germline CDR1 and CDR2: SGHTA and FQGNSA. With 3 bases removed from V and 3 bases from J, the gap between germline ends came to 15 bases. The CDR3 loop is CASSFYLAVDYEQYF. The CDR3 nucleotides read TGTGCCAGCAGCTTTTATTTAGCGGTTGACTACGAGCAGTACTTC.